The 22 T cell receptor beta chains below come from one sample, sequenced in a study of blood T cells in healthy people across ages. Primers used in a second PCR of roughly 6 to 12 cycles were a sample-barcoded 5' primer and a J-beta primer mix. TCRdb reanalysed the 5' RACE reads using MiXCR and keeps one entry per CDR3 protein. The data contain 650,000 to 1,000,000 distinct CDR3 sequences, 30% to 45% of them seen just once; the ten biggest clones take up 10% to 15%. What was sequenced was blood. The receptor source for this set is a man younger than 35 in good health.

V gene TRBV6-5 combines with J gene TRBJ2-3, with D tentatively TRBD2 (6 bases). Germline CDR1 and CDR2: MNHEY and SVGAGI. The V gene lost 7 bases and the J gene lost 1 base, with 15 bases spanning the gap. This CDR3 has 15 amino acids. The CDR3 bases are TGTGCCAGCAAGCCCCCGGGACTCCGCACAGATACGCAGTATTTT. This translates into CASKPPGLRTDTQYF.

This clonotype came up many times. J is TRBJ2-3 and V is TRBV9; D perhaps matches TRBD1 (6 bases). This CDR3 contains 17 residues. V dropped 2 bases and J dropped 0 bases, with 16 bases sitting between them. Germline-derived CDR1 and CDR2 are SGDLS and YYNGEE. The CDR3 DNA is TGTGCCAGCAGCGTGAGTGGGACACCTTCTAGCACAGATACGCAGTATTTT. Its translation is CASSVSGTPSSTDTQYF.

This chain connects TRBV4-3 to TRBJ2-3; D perhaps matches TRBD1 (6 bases). Germline assignment: CDR1 LGHNA and CDR2 YSLEER. CDR3 length equals 16 residues. Trimming took 0 bases from V and 2 from J, leaving 12 bases between them. CDR3 DNA sequence: TGCGCCAGCAGCCAAGAGCAGGGGATGTACACAGATACGCAGTATTTT. It is translated as CASSQEQGMYTDTQYF.

In this sample, this clonotype turned up many times. The chain links TRBV7-2 to TRBJ2-1, with unresolved D. The CDR3 has 17 amino acids. In germline, CDR1 is SGHTA, CDR2 FQGNSA. The V and J ends lost 0 bases and 2 bases respectively, with 14 bases between them. The CDR3 loop reads CASSLAIGLSAYNEQFF. CDR3 DNA sequence: TGTGCCAGCAGCTTAGCGATAGGGTTGAGCGCCTACAATGAGCAGTTCTTC.

V usage is TRBV20-1 and J usage is TRBJ2-3; D is undetermined. Trimming shortened V by 5 bases and J by 10 bases, and 16 bases separated the two germline ends. Germline V gene sequence: CDR1 DFQATT, CDR2 SNEGSKA (reference sequence). The length of the CDR3 is 12 residues. DNA for the CDR3: TGCAGTGCTCCGCCTTATGTCGGGCCGCAGTATTTT. Its protein is CSAPPYVGPQYF.

Note on this clonotype: This may be a read error: a much more frequent sequence differs by one nucleotide. V gene TRBV20-1 combines with J gene TRBJ2-1; D gene unclear. The DNA end is a closer match to TRBJ2-7, so the J assignment may be wrong. CDR3 length equals 16 residues. CDR1 DFQATT and CDR2 SNEGSKA come from the germline V gene (reference sequence). This CDR3 reads CSASLAALDIYNEQYF. The DNA for the CDR3 is TGCAGTGCTAGTCTGGCGGCCCTCGATATCTACAATGAGCAGTACTTC.

This clonotype has a handful of counts. This sequence joins TRBV10-3 and TRBJ2-1, with D possibly being TRBD2 (5 bases). The CDR3 loop spans 16 amino acids. The germline gives CDR1 ENHRY, CDR2 SYGVKD. V was trimmed by 3 bases and J by 3 bases, leaving 15 bases between them. Here the CDR3 reads CAISDSGWDDYNEQFF. Written as DNA, the CDR3 is TGTGCCATCAGTGACTCGGGGTGGGATGACTACAATGAGCAGTTCTTC.

This clonotype was observed a single time. A much larger clone differs by one base, so this may be a read error. V is TRBV12-3 or TRBV12-4 and J is TRBJ1-1; tentative D call: TRBD1 (5 bases). The CDR3 contains 14 residues. Trimming left V 5 bases short and J 5 bases short, with 15 bases between. The CDR3 spells CASSVGAVDTEAFF. The CDR3 nucleotides are TGTGCCAGCAGTGTAGGGGCCGTGGATACTGAAGCTTTCTTT.

Only a few counts were recorded for this clonotype. The chain combines TRBV7-7 with TRBJ2-3; the D gene is possibly TRBD2 (5 bases). The CDR3 is made up of 13 amino acids. Trimming took 2 bases from V and 6 from J, leaving 9 bases between them. CDR1 is SSHAT, CDR2 FNYEAQ, per germline (reference sequence). The CDR3 loop reads CASSLTQRDTQYF. The DNA for the CDR3 is TGTGCCAGCAGCTTAACCCAGCGGGATACGCAGTATTTT.

In its sample, this clonotype was seen many times. This chain uses TRBV12-3 or TRBV12-4 with TRBJ2-1, with a possible D match to TRBD1 (6 bases). This CDR3 comprises 15 residues. V lost 6 bases to trimming and J lost 4 bases, with 16 bases between them. CDR3 loop: CASSLPGHRYNEQFF. The CDR3 bases are TGTGCCAGCAGCCTACCGGGACATCGATACAATGAGCAGTTCTTC.

This clonotype was seen a few times. The rearrangement joins TRBV12-3 or TRBV12-4 to TRBJ2-7; 11 nucleotides agree with TRBD1. The V and J ends lost 8 bases and 2 bases, in that order; junction bases with no gene match: 8. CDR3 size: 15 residues. CDR3 DNA: TGTGCCAGCTCTCAAAGGGACAGGGGGGCCTACGAGCAGTACTTC. Translation gives CASSQRDRGAYEQYF.

This clonotype was detected a few times. The V gene is TRBV25-1, the J gene TRBJ2-3; 7 bases line up with TRBD1. The CDR3 loop spans 14 amino acids. Germline V gene sequence: CDR1 MGHDK, CDR2 SYGVNS. J gave up 4 bases and V 3 bases, and 4 bases lay outside the gene matches. CDR3 nucleotide sequence: TGTGCCAGCAGTGAGGTCCAGGGGGCAGATACGCAGTATTTT. It is translated as CASSEVQGADTQYF.

The chain has TRBV12-3 or TRBV12-4 and TRBJ2-5; D uncertain. Trimming stripped 3 bases from V and 2 bases from J, with 13 bases between. The CDR3 is made up of 15 amino acids. The CDR3 bases are TGTGCCAGCAGTTTCCGAGGAAAGTTTCAAGAGACCCAGTACTTC. Protein: CASSFRGKFQETQYF.

This chain connects TRBV14 to TRBJ1-2; unclear D gene. Per germline, CDR1 SGHDN and CDR2 FVKESK. The germline V and J ends were trimmed by 1 base and 7 bases, with 13 bases remaining between them. The CDR3 spans 14 residues. The CDR3 protein is CASSQAGSALGYTF. The CDR3 coding sequence is TGTGCCAGCAGCCAAGCCGGGTCCGCCCTTGGCTACACCTTC. The variable domain in full, completed from reference TRBV14 and TRBJ1-2, reads EAGVTQFPSHSVIEKGQTVTLRCDPISGHDNLYWYRRVMGKEIKFLLHFVKESKQDESGMPNNRFLAERTGGTYSTLKVQPAELEDSGVYFCASSQAGSALGYTFGSGTRLTVV.

The chain is built from TRBV12-3 or TRBV12-4 and TRBJ1-5, with D possibly matching TRBD1 (5 bases). The V end was cut by 3 bases, the J end by 6 bases, with 15 bases between. The CDR3 spans 15 residues. The CDR3 region is CASSLGLGDGQPQHF. CDR3 sequence (DNA): TGTGCCAGCAGTTTGGGGTTAGGGGATGGTCAGCCCCAGCATTTT.

The chain employs TRBV7-9 and TRBJ2-5, with a weak D call TRBD2 (6 bases). This CDR3 has 15 amino acids. V was clipped by 4 bases and J by 3 bases, with 15 bases between them. Germline V gives CDR1 SEHNR, CDR2 FQNEAQ (reference sequence). For the CDR3, the DNA is TGTGCCAGCAGCTCTCACGTTTCTAGCGAAGAGACCCAGTACTTC. Translating gives CASSSHVSSEETQYF.

The genes are TRBV12-3 or TRBV12-4 and TRBJ1-4; D remains ambiguous. Trimming removed 0 bases from V and 4 bases from J, with 15 bases in between. The CDR3 extends over 17 amino acids. The CDR3 is CASSLAPEDGYNEKLFF. The CDR3 coding sequence is TGTGCCAGCAGTTTAGCCCCAGAGGACGGCTATAATGAAAAACTGTTTTTT.

This clonotype has more than one count but fewer than ten. The rearrangement links TRBV20-1 to TRBJ2-1; 9 bases are a match to TRBD2. Germline CDR1 DFQATT, CDR2 SNEGSKA (reference sequence). The CDR3 is made up of 14 amino acids. Losses at the gene ends were 4 bases for V and 7 bases for J; bases not matched to a gene: 8. The CDR3 loop is CSATGRGGLNEQFF. CDR3 nucleotide sequence: TGCAGTGCTACGGGGCGGGGGGGCCTTAATGAGCAGTTCTTC.

The sample holds one count of this clonotype. The V and J genes are TRBV12-3 or TRBV12-4 and TRBJ1-1; the D gene is possibly TRBD1 (6 bases). The V and J ends lost 2 bases and 0 bases respectively, with 13 bases between them. The CDR3 extends over 16 amino acids. In DNA form, the CDR3 reads TGTGCCAGCAGTTTATGGGGGCTGGCTATGAACACTGAAGCTTTCTTT. Protein: CASSLWGLAMNTEAFF.

The V gene is TRBV7-2, the J gene TRBJ2-1; TRBD2 matches at 13 bases. Trimming cost V 3 bases and J 6 bases; bases outside gene matches: 2. CDR1 is SGHTA and CDR2 is FQGNSA in the germline V gene. The CDR3 has 15 residues. The CDR3 nucleotides read TGTGCCAGCAGCTTGGGACTAGCGGGGCCCAATGAGCAGTTCTTC. It codes for CASSLGLAGPNEQFF.

This clonotype was recorded a few times. V and J are TRBV7-2 and TRBJ1-5; no clear D. The CDR3 has 15 amino acids. The germline gives CDR1 SGHTA, CDR2 FQGNSA. V was pared by 0 bases and J by 2 bases, with 8 bases between. The DNA of the CDR3 is TGTGCCAGCAGCTTAGCGTACAGCGGCAATCAGCCCCAGCATTTT. It yields the protein CASSLAYSGNQPQHF.

The chain carries TRBV12-3 or TRBV12-4 and TRBJ1-1; D is unclear. The germline V and J ends were trimmed by 3 bases and 3 bases, with 8 bases remaining between them. The CDR3 has 13 residues. In DNA form, the CDR3 reads TGTGCCAGCAGTTTCACCTTATACACTGAAGCTTTCTTT. The encoded protein is CASSFTLYTEAFF.